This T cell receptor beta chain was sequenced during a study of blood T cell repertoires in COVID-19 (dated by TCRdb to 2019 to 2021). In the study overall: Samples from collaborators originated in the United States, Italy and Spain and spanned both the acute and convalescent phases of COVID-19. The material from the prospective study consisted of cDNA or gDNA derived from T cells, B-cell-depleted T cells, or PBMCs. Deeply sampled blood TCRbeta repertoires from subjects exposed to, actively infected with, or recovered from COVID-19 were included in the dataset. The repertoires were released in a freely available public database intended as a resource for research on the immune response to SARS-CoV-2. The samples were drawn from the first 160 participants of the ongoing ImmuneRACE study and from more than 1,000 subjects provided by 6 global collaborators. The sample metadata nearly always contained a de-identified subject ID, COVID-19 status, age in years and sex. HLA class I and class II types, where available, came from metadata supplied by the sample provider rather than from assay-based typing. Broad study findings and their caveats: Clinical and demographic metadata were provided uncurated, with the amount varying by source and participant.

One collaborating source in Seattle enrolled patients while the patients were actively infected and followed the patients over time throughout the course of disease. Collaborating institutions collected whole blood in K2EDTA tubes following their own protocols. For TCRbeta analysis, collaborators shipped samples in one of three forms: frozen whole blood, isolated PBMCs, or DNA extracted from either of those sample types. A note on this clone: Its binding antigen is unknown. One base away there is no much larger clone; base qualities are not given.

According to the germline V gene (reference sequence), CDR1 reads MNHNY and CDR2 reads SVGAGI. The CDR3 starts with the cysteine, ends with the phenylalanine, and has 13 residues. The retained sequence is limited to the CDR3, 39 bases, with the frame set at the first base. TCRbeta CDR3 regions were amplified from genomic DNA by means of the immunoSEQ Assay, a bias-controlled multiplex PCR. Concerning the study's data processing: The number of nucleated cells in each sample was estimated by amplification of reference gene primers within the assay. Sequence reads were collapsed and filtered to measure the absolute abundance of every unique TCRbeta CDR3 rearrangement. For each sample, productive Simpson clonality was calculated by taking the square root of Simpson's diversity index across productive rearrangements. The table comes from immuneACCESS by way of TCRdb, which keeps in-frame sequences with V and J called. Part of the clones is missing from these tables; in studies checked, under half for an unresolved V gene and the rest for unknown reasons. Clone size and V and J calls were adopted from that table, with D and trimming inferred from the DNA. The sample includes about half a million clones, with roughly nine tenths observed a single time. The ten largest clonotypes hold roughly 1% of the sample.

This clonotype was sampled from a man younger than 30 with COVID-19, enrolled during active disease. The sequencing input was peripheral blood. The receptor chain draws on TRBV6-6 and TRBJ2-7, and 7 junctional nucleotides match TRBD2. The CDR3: CERTGGLEHEQYF. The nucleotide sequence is TGTGAGAGGACGGGAGGTCTGGAGCACGAGCAGTACTTC.